Below are 13 T cell receptor beta chains sequenced from a single sample in a study of read filtering for tumor transcriptome and immune sequencing. The library was built from about 400 ng RNA with molecular barcoded adaptors for alpha/delta and beta/gamma chains. One entry per CDR3 protein, called by TCRdb with MiXCR from the reads. The sample yields around 38,000 distinct CDR3 sequences, roughly 13% seen once. Sequences were obtained from a population of CD138-negative cells sorted from bone marrow. The receptors were sampled from a donor aged 40 or older with multiple myeloma.

There are a few counts of this clonotype. A read error may be the cause here, since a much bigger clone is one base away. The chain joins TRBV20-1 to TRBJ2-7; D tentatively fits TRBD1 or TRBD2 (5 bases each). Germline loops: CDR1 DFQATT, CDR2 SNEGSKA (reference sequence). The CDR3 sequence is 14 residues long. The germline V and J ends were trimmed by 1 base and 3 bases, with 13 bases remaining between them. The CDR3: CSARVKGPGYEQYF. The CDR3 DNA sequence: TGCAGTGCTAGAGTAAAGGGACCGGGCTACGAGCAGTACTTC.

There are many counts of this clonotype. V and J are TRBV11-3 and TRBJ2-1; TRBD2 aligns across 9 bases. J lost 3 bases, V lost 1 base, and 4 bases had no gene match. The germline CDR1 and CDR2 sequences are SGHNT and YENEEA. CDR3 length: 16 amino acids. The CDR3 DNA follows: TGTGCCAGCAGCTTAGGCCTAGCGGGAAGCTACAATGAGCAGTTCTTC. This codes for CASSLGLAGSYNEQFF.

V and J are TRBV12-3 or TRBV12-4 and TRBJ1-1; tentative D call: TRBD1 (6 bases). This CDR3 has 15 residues. The germline V and J ends were trimmed by 3 bases and 2 bases, with 13 bases remaining between them. Written as DNA, the CDR3 is TGTGCCAGCAGTTTGCAGATGGGGGCTAACACTGAAGCTTTCTTT. The encoded protein is CASSLQMGANTEAFF.

This chain links TRBV7-8 with TRBJ2-7; weak D call: TRBD1 (6 bases). The germline gives CDR1 SGHVS, CDR2 FQNEAQ. Deletions cut 5 bases from V and 5 bases from J, with 16 bases between. The CDR3 consists of 14 residues. CDR3 in amino acids: CASSSRDTSDEQYF. The CDR3 nucleotides are TGTGCCAGCAGCAGCCGGGACACTAGTGACGAGCAGTACTTC.

This clonotype appeared many times. The DNA for the CDR3 is TGCAGTGCTAGAGTGAGGTTTAGCGGGCTCACAGATACGCAGTATTTT. Amino acids: CSARVRFSGLTDTQYF. The rearrangement uses TRBV20-1 and TRBJ2-3, with 7 positions matching TRBD2. Trimming cost V 1 base and J 2 bases; bases outside gene matches: 9. Germline CDR1 and CDR2: DFQATT and SNEGSKA (reference sequence). This CDR3 is 16 amino acids long.

The genes are TRBV13 and TRBJ2-5; maybe TRBD2 (6 bases). Between the trimmed V and J ends, which lost 8 bases and 2 bases, there was a span of 12 bases. Germline V gene sequence: CDR1 PRHDT, CDR2 FYEKMQ (reference sequence). The length of the CDR3 is 13 residues. CDR3 loop: CASRLGLQETQYF. CDR3 DNA: TGTGCCAGCCGCCTGGGACTGCAAGAGACCCAGTACTTC.

This clonotype was counted many times. This chain joins TRBV7-2 and TRBJ2-1, with TRBD2 identical over 8 bases. The CDR3 contains 15 residues. Germline V lookup: CDR1 SGHTA, CDR2 FQGNSA. The ends lost 10 bases at V and 0 bases at J; junction bases unmatched: 8. This chain's CDR3 is CATLVGRGSYNEQFF. The CDR3 DNA is TGTGCCACCCTCGTCGGGAGGGGCTCCTACAATGAGCAGTTCTTC.

This clonotype appeared many times. V and J are TRBV4-2 and TRBJ2-6; D might be TRBD1 (6 bases). CDR1 LGHNA and CDR2 YNFKEQ come from the germline V gene. The CDR3 loop spans 19 amino acids. Trimming removed 0 bases at V and 2 bases at J, with 17 bases between. CDR3 sequence: CASSQEGDTTLTGANVLTF. CDR3 DNA sequence: TGTGCCAGCAGCCAAGAAGGGGACACAACACTTACTGGGGCCAACGTCCTGACTTTC.

This clonotype was observed at least ten times. The J gene is TRBJ2-4, the V gene TRBV4-3, with 8 nucleotides matching TRBD2. Germline CDR1 reads LGHNA; CDR2 reads YSLEER. The CDR3 is 20 residues long. With V trimmed by 0 bases and J by 3 bases, 16 bases remained unmatched. In nucleotides, the CDR3 is TGCGCCAGCAGCCAAGATAAGATTTACGGAGCGGGGGCAGACAAAAACATTCAGTACTTC. Its protein is CASSQDKIYGAGADKNIQYF.

This clonotype was detected once. In this CDR3 the conserved last residue, phenylalanine or tryptophan, is missing, so a read error is likely. This sequence joins TRBV29-1 and TRBJ2-3; D is possibly TRBD1 or TRBD2 (5 bases each). The germline V gene encodes CDR1 SQVTM and CDR2 ANQGSEA. Trimming removed 6 bases from V and 4 bases from J, with 8 bases in between. The CDR3 runs to 11 residues. CDR3 coding DNA: TGCAGCGTGGGACCAGCAGATACGCAGTATTTA. Protein product: CSVGPADTQYL.

Regarding this clonotype: A much larger clone differs from this one at a single base, so this may be a read error. V and J are TRBV20-1 and TRBJ2-3; perhaps TRBD1 as D (5 bases). The CDR3 consists of 12 residues. Germline V lookup: CDR1 DFQATT, CDR2 SNEGSKA (reference sequence). The CDR3 spells CSARGSTGTQYF. DNA of the CDR3: TGCAGTGCTAGAGGCTCCACAGGTACGCAGTATTTT.

As concerns this clonotype: With a far larger clone one base away, a read error is the likely cause. The chain recombines TRBV15 with TRBJ2-5; D remains unclear. Germline V gene lookup returns CDR1 LNHNV and CDR2 YYDKDF (reference sequence). CDR3 length: 13 residues. The CDR3 region has the DNA TGTGCCAGCAGTGTCAGTTACCAAGTGACCCAGTACTTC. Encoded protein: CASSVSYQVTQYF. Based on the CDR3 plus reference TRBV15 and TRBJ2-5, the full variable domain is DAMVIQNPRYQVTQFGKPVTLSCSQTLNHNVMYWYQQKSSQAPKLLFHYYDKDFNNEADTPDNFQSRRPNTSFCFLDIRSPGLGDTAMYLCASSVSYQVTQYFGPGTRLLVL.

Many counts were recorded for this clonotype. This chain connects TRBV29-1 to TRBJ2-3, with D perhaps TRBD2 (7 bases). V was shortened by 6 bases and J by 2 bases, with 12 bases between the two germline ends. In germline, CDR1 is SQVTM, CDR2 ANQGSEA. The CDR3 totals 13 residues. The CDR3 DNA is TGCAGCGTGCTGGCGGGGGCCACAGATACGCAGTATTTT. This translates into CSVLAGATDTQYF.